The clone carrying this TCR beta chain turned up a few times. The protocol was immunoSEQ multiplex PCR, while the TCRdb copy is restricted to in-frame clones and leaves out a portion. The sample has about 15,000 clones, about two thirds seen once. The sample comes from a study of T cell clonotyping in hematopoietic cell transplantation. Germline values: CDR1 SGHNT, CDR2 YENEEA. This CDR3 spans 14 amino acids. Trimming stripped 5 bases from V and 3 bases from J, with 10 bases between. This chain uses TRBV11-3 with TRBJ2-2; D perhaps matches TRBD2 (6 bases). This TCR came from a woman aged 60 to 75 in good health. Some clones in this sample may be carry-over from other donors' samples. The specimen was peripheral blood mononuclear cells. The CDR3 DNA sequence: TGTGCCAGCAGCCCTCGGGGGTACACCGGGGAGCTGTTTTTT. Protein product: CASSPRGYTGELFF.